What follows describes a single T cell receptor beta chain. The data derive from a study of blood T cell repertoires in COVID-19. This CDR3 has 15 amino acids. The V gene's germline CDR1 is LNHDA and CDR2 SQIVND (reference sequence). J gave up 5 bases and V 5 bases, and 9 bases lay outside the gene matches. Participants spanned ages about 18 to 100 years and resided in about 24 US areas. Recovered participants had two consecutive negative NP/OP PCR tests, healthcare professional clearance, or symptom resolution. Some clones are missing from TCRdb's copy, which holds only in-frame ones; the method was immunoSEQ multiplex PCR. The sample consists of a few hundred thousand clones, 82% of them appearing once.

This sequence joins TRBV19 and TRBJ2-1, with 7 positions matching TRBD2. Sequencing input: PBMCs or T cells enriched from blood (not recorded which). This TCR was sampled from a woman between 55 and 75 years old who had recovered from COVID-19. The CDR3 region is CASSSRLAIDNEQFF. CDR3 DNA sequence: TGTGCCAGTAGTTCTCGACTAGCTATCGACAATGAGCAGTTCTTC.